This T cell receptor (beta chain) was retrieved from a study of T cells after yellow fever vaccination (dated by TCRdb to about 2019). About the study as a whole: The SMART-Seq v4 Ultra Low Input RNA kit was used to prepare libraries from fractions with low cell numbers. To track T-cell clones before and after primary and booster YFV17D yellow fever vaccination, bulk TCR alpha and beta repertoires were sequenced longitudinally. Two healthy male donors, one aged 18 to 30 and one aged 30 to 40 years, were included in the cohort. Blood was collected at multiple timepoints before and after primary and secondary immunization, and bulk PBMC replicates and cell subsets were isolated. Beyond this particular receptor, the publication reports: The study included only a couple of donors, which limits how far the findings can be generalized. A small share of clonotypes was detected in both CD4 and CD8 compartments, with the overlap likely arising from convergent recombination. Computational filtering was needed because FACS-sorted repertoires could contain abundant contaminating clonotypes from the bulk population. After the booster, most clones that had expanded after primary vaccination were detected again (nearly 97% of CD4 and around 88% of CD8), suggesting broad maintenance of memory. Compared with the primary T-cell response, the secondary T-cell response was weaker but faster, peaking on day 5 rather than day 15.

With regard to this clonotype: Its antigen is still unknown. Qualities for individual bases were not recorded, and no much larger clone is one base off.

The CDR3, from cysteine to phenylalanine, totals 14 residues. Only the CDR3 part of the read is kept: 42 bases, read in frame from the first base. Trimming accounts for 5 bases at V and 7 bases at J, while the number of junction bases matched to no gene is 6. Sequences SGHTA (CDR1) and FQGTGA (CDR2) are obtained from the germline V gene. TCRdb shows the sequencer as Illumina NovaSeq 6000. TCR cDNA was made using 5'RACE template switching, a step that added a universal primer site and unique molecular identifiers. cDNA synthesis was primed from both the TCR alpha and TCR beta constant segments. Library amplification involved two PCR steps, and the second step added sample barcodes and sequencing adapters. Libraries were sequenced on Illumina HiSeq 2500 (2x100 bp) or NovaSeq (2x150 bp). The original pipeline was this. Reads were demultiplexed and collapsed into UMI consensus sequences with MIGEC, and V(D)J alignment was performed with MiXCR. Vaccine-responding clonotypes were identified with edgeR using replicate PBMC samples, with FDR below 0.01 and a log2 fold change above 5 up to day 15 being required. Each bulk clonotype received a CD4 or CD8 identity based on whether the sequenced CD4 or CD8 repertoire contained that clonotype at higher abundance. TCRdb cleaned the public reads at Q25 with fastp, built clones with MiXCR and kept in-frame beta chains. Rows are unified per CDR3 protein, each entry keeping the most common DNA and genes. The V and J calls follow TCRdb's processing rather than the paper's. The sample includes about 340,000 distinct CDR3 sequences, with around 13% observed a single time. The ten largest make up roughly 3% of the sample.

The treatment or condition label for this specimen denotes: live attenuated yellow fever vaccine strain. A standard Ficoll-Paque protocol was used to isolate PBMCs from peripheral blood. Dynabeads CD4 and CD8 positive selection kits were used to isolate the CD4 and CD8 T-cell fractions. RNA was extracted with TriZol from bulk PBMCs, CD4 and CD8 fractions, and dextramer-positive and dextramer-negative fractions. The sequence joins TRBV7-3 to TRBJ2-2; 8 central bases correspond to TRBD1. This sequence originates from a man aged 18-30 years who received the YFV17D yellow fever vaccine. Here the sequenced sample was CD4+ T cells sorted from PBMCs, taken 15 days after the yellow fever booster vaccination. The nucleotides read TGTGCCAGCAGCCCCTGGACAGGGCACGGGGAGCTGTTTTTT. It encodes CASSPWTGHGELFF.